This T cell receptor (beta chain) was sequenced for a study of vaccination and CD4 T cells after COVID-19 (dated by TCRdb to the early 2020s). A note on the overall study: The convalescent cohort comprised six males and four females, including two Hispanic individuals, seven Caucasians, two Asians and one multiracial person. Overlapping spike peptide pools from SARS-CoV-2 and from the common cold coronaviruses HCoV-NL63, HCoV-OC43 and HCoV-229E were used as culture stimuli. Post-COVID blood samples were collected from convalescent patients a median of around 100 days after diagnosis, with a range of about 30 to 161 days. The spike-specific CD4+ TCR repertoire was compared before and after mRNA vaccination in approximately ten COVID-19 convalescent patients and a handful of infection-naive healthy vaccine recipients. Participants received two doses of either the Pfizer-BioNTech BNT162b2 vaccine (n=8) or the Moderna mRNA-1273 vaccine (n=2). Control cultures used a CEFX viral epitope pool as positive control, an HIV-1 Nef peptide pool as negative control, or no peptide. Post-vaccine blood samples were obtained a median of about 70 days after the second vaccine dose, with a range of roughly 14 to 241 days. Memory CD4+ T cell crossreactivity between SARS-CoV-2 and common cold coronavirus spike proteins was assessed at the TCR clonotype level in an earlier paper using these donors.

This clonotype was seen more than once but under ten times. It lacks a known antigen. Base qualities were left out, and no much larger clone turns up one base away. V is pared back by 8 bases and J by 7 bases, with 15 bases lying between the germline termini. Including cysteine and phenylalanine, the CDR3 has 13 amino acids. The kept DNA is CDR3 alone, 39 bases in frame from the first base. CDR1 and CDR2, per the germline V gene (reference sequence), are MNHEY and SMNVEV. The treatment or condition label for this specimen denotes: roughly 10-day PBMC culture with coronavirus spike peptide pools or control peptides (ViraFEST assay). CD4+ T cells from unexposed donors were collected before the COVID-19 pandemic (2011-2018). The ViraFEST assay was used in the study, in which antigen-specific T cells were expanded with peptide pools and expanded clonotypes were subsequently identified by TCR sequencing. PBMCs were cultured at around 2 million per well in IMDM supplemented with approximately 5% human AB serum and around 10 IU/ml IL-2, with 9.5 to 10 ug/ml peptide pools added. On days 3 and 7, half of the culture medium was replaced with fresh IL-2-containing medium. Once the cells had been in culture for over 9 days, the EasySep CD4+ T cell isolation kit was used to isolate CD4+ T cells by negative selection. As cell numbers permitted, CD4+ T cells from unexposed donors were tested for reactivity to SARS-CoV-2 S and N and to four common cold coronavirus spike pools. Ficoll-Paque Plus gradient centrifugation was used to isolate PBMCs from whole blood, and the isolated PBMCs were then either used fresh or cryopreserved at -140C. In general, triplicate wells were set up for every culture condition. The leukapheresis product used for the unexposed donors was purchased from a commercial source.

Study-level results and caveats: The study included relatively few convalescent patients and did not analyze early timepoints after natural infection. In convalescent patients, a median around 84% of post-vaccine SARS-CoV-2-reactive clones were detected only after vaccination, and vaccine-specific priming was suggested by this finding. An increase in the median number of SARS-CoV-2-reactive clonotypes from approximately 23 after infection to some 38 after vaccination was observed, but the change was not found to be significant. Of the vaccine-specific clones in convalescent patients, 304 of 307, or nearly all, reacted only to SARS-CoV-2 spike and did not cross-react with common cold coronaviruses.

Libraries were made using PCR. DNA from cultured CD4+ T cells underwent TCR sequencing with the Oncomine TCR Beta short-read assay at the Johns Hopkins FTIC core. The QIAamp micro DNA kit was used to extract genomic DNA from the cultured CD4+ T cells. Oncomine TCR Beta libraries made from cultured CD4+ T cells were pooled using unique dual indexes and sequenced on an Illumina iSeq 100. As for the original processing: Non-productive sequences were removed, and CDR3s that did not start with C, did not end with F or W, or were shorter than 7 amino acids were discarded. The MANAFEST web application was used to identify antigen-specific clonotypes by comparing peptide-stimulated wells against reference wells and other culture wells. To be called positive, a clone needed an FDR below 0.05, an odds ratio above 5, and a productive frequency above 0.1% in at least two of three replicate wells. A clonotype was classed as cross-reactive if the clonotype showed significant expansion both in SARS-CoV-2 spike wells and in at least one common cold coronavirus spike condition. CDR3 homology was assessed with Levenshtein distances (stringdist) and unrooted phylogenetic trees (ape) in R version 3.6.1. TCRdb reprocessed the public reads (quality trimming at Q25 with fastp, clone calling with MiXCR) and kept in-frame beta chains. Every distinct CDR3 protein forms one entry, paired with its most common genes and DNA. Clone size and V and J calls follow TCRdb, not the original study. The sample table lists 7,500 to 9,500 distinct CDR3 sequences, around 28% of them with a count of one. The ten largest clones add up to about 11% of the sample.

Material: CD4+ T cells from blood, cultured in vitro. This clonotype was sampled from a human donor in good health. The chain couples TRBV27 to TRBJ2-1; TRBD1 is a weak D gene call, 6 bases matching. The DNA reads as follows: TGTGCCAGCCACCGGACTGGACAGAATGAGCAGTTCTTC. It translates to CASHRTGQNEQFF.